What follows are 10 T cell receptor beta chains derived from one specimen sequenced in a study of blood T cell repertoires in COVID-19. Profiled with immunoSEQ multiplex PCR; TCRdb holds only in-frame clones, not every one. The sample includes 150,000 to 200,000 clones, approximately 85% of them seen just once. The sample consisted of peripheral blood. These receptors originate from a man aged 40-49 years with acute or convalescent COVID-19.

The V call is TRBV29-1, the J call TRBJ2-5, with 11 nucleotides matching TRBD1. The CDR3 is 13 residues long. Unmatched junction bases numbered 4, after V lost 6 bases and J lost 4 bases. CDR1 SQVTM and CDR2 ANQGSEA come from the germline V gene. The CDR3 nucleotides are TGCAGCGTGGGGACAGGGGGTAGAGAGACCCAGTACTTC. Its translation: CSVGTGGRETQYF. Full variable domain (missing parts from reference TRBV29-1 and TRBJ2-5): SAVISQKPSRDICQRGTSLTIQCQVDSQVTMMFWYRQQPGQSLTLIATANQGSEATYESGFVIDKFPISRPNLTFSTLTVSNMSPEDSSIYLCSVGTGGRETQYFGPGTRLLVL.

V and J are TRBV4-1 and TRBJ2-2, with TRBD2 matching 9 bases. The CDR3 runs 19 residues. Looked up from germline, CDR1 is MGHRA and CDR2 is YSYEKL. Trimming took 0 bases from V and 3 from J; bases not matched to a gene: 11. CDR3 residues: CASSQEIVRGGFYTGELFF. The DNA of the CDR3 is TGCGCCAGCAGCCAAGAAATCGTGCGGGGGGGCTTCTACACCGGGGAGCTGTTTTTT.

A single count supports this clone. V and J are TRBV18 and TRBJ1-5, with a weak D call TRBD1 (5 bases). From germline, CDR1 is KGHSH and CDR2 LQKENI. The CDR3 totals 14 residues. V lost 6 bases, J lost 3 bases, and 12 bases lay in between. The CDR3 nucleotides read TGTGCCAGCTCTCTCGACAGTTTCAATCAGCCCCAGCATTTT. This codes for CASSLDSFNQPQHF.

The chain uses TRBV3-1 (or the pseudogene TRBV3-2) and TRBJ1-3, with a weak D call TRBD1 (5 bases). CDR1 and CDR2 from the germline V gene are LGHDT and YNNKEL (reference sequence). The ends were cut back, 7 bases at V and 0 bases at J, with 22 bases in the middle. This CDR3 spans 18 amino acids. CDR3 sequence (DNA): TGTGCCAGCACCCGACGGGGCCGGGAGCGGAGCTCTGGAAACACCATATATTTT. Encoded protein: CASTRRGRERSSGNTIYF.

The gene calls are TRBV3-1 (or the pseudogene TRBV3-2) and TRBJ2-4, with TRBD2 identical over 11 bases. With 6 bases clipped from V and 9 bases from J, the junction kept 7 bases outside the gene matches. Germline CDR1 reads LGHDT; CDR2 reads YNNKEL (reference sequence). This CDR3 has 14 residues. For the CDR3, the DNA is TGTGCCAGCAGTTTTAGCGGGGGGGCCCTCATTCAGTACTTC. Translating gives CASSFSGGALIQYF.

This rearrangement joins TRBV7-6 to TRBJ2-2; the D is unclear. With 1 base removed from V and 2 bases from J, the gap between germline ends came to 8 bases. The CDR3 length is 15 residues. Germline values: CDR1 SGHVS, CDR2 FNYEAQ. The CDR3 spells CASSLVASNTGELFF. CDR3 nucleotide sequence: TGTGCCAGCAGCTTAGTTGCGTCAAACACCGGGGAGCTGTTTTTT. The complete variable domain, with remaining parts taken from reference TRBV7-6 and TRBJ2-2, reads GAGVSQSPRYKVTKRGQDVALRCDPISGHVSLYWYRQALGQGPEFLTYFNYEAQQDKSGLPNDRFSAERPEGSISTLTIQRTEQRDSAMYRCASSLVASNTGELFFGEGSRLTVL.

The chain links TRBV7-7 to TRBJ2-5; D may be TRBD1 (7 bases). V was trimmed by 2 bases and J by 2 bases, leaving 12 bases between them. The germline gives CDR1 SSHAT, CDR2 FNYEAQ (reference sequence). The CDR3 runs to 15 residues. DNA of the CDR3: TGTGCCAGCAGCTTAAGCAGGGGGGTTCAAGAGACCCAGTACTTC. Translating it yields CASSLSRGVQETQYF. The whole variable domain, remainder taken from reference TRBV7-7 and TRBJ2-5, is GAGVSQSPRYKVTKRGQDVTLRCDPISSHATLYWYQQALGQGPEFLTYFNYEAQPDKSGLPSDRFSAERPEGSISTLTIQRTEQRDSAMYRCASSLSRGVQETQYFGPGTRLLVL.

With regard to this clone: A junction boundary mismatches the germline segment, possibly from a read error. This rearrangement joins TRBV9 to TRBJ2-5; possibly TRBD1 for D (5 bases). The CDR3 spans 8 residues. Germline V CDR1 and CDR2: SGDLS, YYNGEE. Here the CDR3 reads CSRKGLYF. Written as DNA, the CDR3 is TGCTCGCGAAAGGGGCTATACTTC.

This chain links TRBV6-6 with TRBJ2-5; 7 positions agree with TRBD2. Germline lookup yields CDR1 MNHNY and CDR2 SVGAGI (reference sequence). CDR3 length: 15 residues. The junction had 8 bases not matched to a gene; V was cut back by 2 bases and J by 5 bases. The CDR3 spells CASSYKDNGRETQYF. As DNA, the CDR3 is TGTGCCAGCAGTTACAAGGATAACGGGAGGGAGACCCAGTACTTC.

The chain joins TRBV4-2 to TRBJ1-2; TRBD1 is a possible D gene (5 bases). From germline, CDR1 is LGHNA and CDR2 YNFKEQ. Trimming cost V 0 bases and J 1 base, with 12 bases left between them. The CDR3 length is 16 residues. The CDR3 spells CASSQDDGGGNYGYTF. CDR3 bases: TGTGCCAGCAGCCAAGACGATGGGGGAGGTAACTATGGCTACACCTTC.